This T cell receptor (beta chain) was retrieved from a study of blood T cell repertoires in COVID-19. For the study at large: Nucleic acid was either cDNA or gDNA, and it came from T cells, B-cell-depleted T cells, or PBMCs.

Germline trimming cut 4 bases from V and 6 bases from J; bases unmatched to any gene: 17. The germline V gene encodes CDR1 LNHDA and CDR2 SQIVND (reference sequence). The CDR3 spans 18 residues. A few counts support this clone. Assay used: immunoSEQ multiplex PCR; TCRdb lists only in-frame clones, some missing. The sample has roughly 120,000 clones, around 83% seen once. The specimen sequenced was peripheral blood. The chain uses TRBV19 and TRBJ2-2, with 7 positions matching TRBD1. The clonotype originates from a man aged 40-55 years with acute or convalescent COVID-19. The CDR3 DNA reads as TGTGCCAGTAGTACAAGAGGTCCGTCACAGGGGAGACCCGGGGAGCTGTTTTTT. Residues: CASSTRGPSQGRPGELFF. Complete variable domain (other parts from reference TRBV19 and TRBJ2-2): DGGITQSPKYLFRKEGQNVTLSCEQNLNHDAMYWYRQDPGQGLRLIYYSQIVNDFQKGDIAEGYSVSREKKESFPLTVTSAQKNPTAFYLCASSTRGPSQGRPGELFFGEGSRLTVL.